A single sample is the source of the 8 T cell receptor beta chains below, sequenced in a study of blood T cells in healthy people across ages (dated by TCRdb to 2015 to 2017). The method was 5' RACE. Sequencing instrument: Illumina HiSeq 2500. A second PCR of about 6 to 12 cycles was run with a J-beta primer mix and a sample-barcoded 5' primer. Starting from the raw public reads, TCRdb applied fastp trimming at Q25, assembled clones with MiXCR and retained in-frame beta chains. For every CDR3 protein sequence, its rows merge into one entry that carries the most common genes and DNA. This sample gives about 1.7 million distinct CDR3 sequences in total; approximately 30% of them show up just once. In total, the top ten clones hold roughly 8% of the sample. The sample taken for sequencing was blood. These receptors were obtained from a woman aged 30 to 39 in good health.

The chain links TRBV2 to TRBJ1-2; the match to TRBD1 covers 7 bases. After removal of 7 bases from V and 4 bases from J, the junction contained 12 bases not matched to a gene. The CDR3 covers 15 residues. CDR1 and CDR2 (germline): SNHLY, FYNNEI. The CDR3 nucleotides read TGTGCCAGCACCGCTGTCCGGGACAGCTCCTATGGCTACACCTTC. Translation: CASTAVRDSSYGYTF.

The V call is TRBV7-6, the J call TRBJ2-2; D perhaps matches TRBD2 (5 bases). The V and J ends lost 3 bases and 4 bases respectively, with 12 bases between them. The germline CDR1 and CDR2 sequences are SGHVS and FNYEAQ. This CDR3 contains 15 residues. CDR3 bases: TGTGCCAGCAGCTTTTCGAGGGAGCCCACCGGGGAGCTGTTTTTT. Translation: CASSFSREPTGELFF.

This clonotype was counted between two and nine times. This chain connects TRBV7-3 to TRBJ2-1; 8 bases match TRBD1. The CDR3 covers 15 residues. After removal of 5 bases from V and 4 bases from J, the junction contained 7 bases not matched to a gene. The germline V gene has CDR1 SGHTA and CDR2 FQGTGA. The CDR3 here is CASSPQGAGYNEQFF. The CDR3 region has the DNA TGTGCCAGCAGCCCCCAGGGGGCCGGGTACAATGAGCAGTTCTTC.

Of note for this clonotype: One end of the junction is discordant with germline, which a read error may explain. The CDR3: CAGSESGTDQETQDF. As DNA, the CDR3 is TGCGCCGGCAGTGAGTCCGGGACAGACCAAGAGACCCAGGACTTC. The chain joins TRBV10-1 to TRBJ2-5; 7 positions match TRBD1. Germline-derived CDR1 and CDR2 are WNHNN and SYGVQD (reference sequence). This CDR3 has 15 residues.

The V call is TRBV4-3, the J call TRBJ1-1, with D unclear. Trimming shortened V by 3 bases and J by 6 bases, and 14 bases separated the two germline ends. Germline V lookup: CDR1 LGHNA, CDR2 YSLEER. There are 14 residues in the CDR3. CDR3 bases: TGCGCCAGCAGCCAGTCACCGGGTGAGCCTGAAGCTTTCTTT. Translation gives CASSQSPGEPEAFF.

This clonotype was found a few times. The genes are TRBV12-3 or TRBV12-4 and TRBJ1-1; a weak D match, TRBD1 (5 bases). The CDR3 is 14 amino acids. Trimming took off 4 bases at V and 3 bases at J, with 12 bases between the two ends. CDR3 residues: CASSSPDRDTEAFF. CDR3 nucleotide sequence: TGTGCCAGCAGTTCCCCCGACAGAGACACTGAAGCTTTCTTT.

In its sample, this clonotype was seen many times. The J gene is TRBJ2-7, the V gene TRBV7-2; no firm D call. CDR1 and CDR2 (germline): SGHTA, FQGNSA. Between the trimmed V and J ends, which lost 5 bases and 8 bases, there was a span of 13 bases. This CDR3 has 12 amino acids. In DNA, the CDR3 is TGTGCCAGCAGCCTGACTCAAATCCAGCAGTACTTC. Its protein product is CASSLTQIQQYF.

This clonotype was counted a few times. The chain uses TRBV12-3 or TRBV12-4 and TRBJ1-2; unclear D gene. V was shortened by 4 bases and J by 2 bases, with 11 bases between the two germline ends. CDR3 size: 14 residues. As DNA, the CDR3 is TGTGCCAGCAGTTCAGTCCGTTCAAACTATGGCTACACCTTC. It translates to CASSSVRSNYGYTF.